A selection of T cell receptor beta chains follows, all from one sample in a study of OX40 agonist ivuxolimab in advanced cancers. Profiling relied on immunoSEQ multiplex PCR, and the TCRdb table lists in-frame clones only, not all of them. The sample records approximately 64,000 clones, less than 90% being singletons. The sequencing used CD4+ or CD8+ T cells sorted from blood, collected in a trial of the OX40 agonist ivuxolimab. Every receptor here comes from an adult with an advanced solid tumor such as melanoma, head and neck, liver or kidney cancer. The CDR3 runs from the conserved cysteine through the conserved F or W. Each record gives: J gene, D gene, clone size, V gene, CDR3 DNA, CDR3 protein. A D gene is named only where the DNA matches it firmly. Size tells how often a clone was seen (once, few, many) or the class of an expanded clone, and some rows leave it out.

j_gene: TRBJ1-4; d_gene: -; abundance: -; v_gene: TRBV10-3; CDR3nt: TGTGCCATCAGTGATCGTCGCACGTCCTCGGGGGGTGAAAAACTGTTTTTT; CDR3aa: CAISDRRTSSGGEKLFF
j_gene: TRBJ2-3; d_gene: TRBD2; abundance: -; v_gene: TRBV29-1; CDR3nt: TGCAGCGTTGCGGGTACTAGCGGGGGCACAGATACGCAGTATTTT; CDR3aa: CSVAGTSGGTDTQYF
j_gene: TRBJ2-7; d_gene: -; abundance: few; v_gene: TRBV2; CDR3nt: TGTGCCAGCAGTGTACGGCGGGAGCAGTACTTC; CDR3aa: CASSVRREQYF
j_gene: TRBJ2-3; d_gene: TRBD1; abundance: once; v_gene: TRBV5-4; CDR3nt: TGTGCCAGCAGCTTGGGACAGGGGGCGAGGTCAGATACGCAGTATTTT; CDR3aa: CASSLGQGARSDTQYF
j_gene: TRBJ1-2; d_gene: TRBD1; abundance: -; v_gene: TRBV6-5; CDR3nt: TGTGCCAGCAGTACTACCGGGACAGGGTTATATGGCTACACCTTC; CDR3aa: CASSTTGTGLYGYTF
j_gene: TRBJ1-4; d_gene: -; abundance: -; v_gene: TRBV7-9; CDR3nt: TGTGCCAGCAGCTTAGCGAATGGGGGGTTGGATGAAAAACTGTTTTTT; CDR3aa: CASSLANGGLDEKLFF
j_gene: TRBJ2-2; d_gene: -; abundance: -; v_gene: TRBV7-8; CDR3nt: TGTGCCAGCAGCAAAATTAGGACCGGGGAGCTGTTTTTT; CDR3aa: CASSKIRTGELFF
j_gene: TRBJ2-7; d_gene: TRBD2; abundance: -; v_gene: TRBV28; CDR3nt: TGTGCCAGCAGTTCCGCCGGACTAGCGGGTTCTTCTAACGAGCAGTACTTC; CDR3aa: CASSSAGLAGSSNEQYF
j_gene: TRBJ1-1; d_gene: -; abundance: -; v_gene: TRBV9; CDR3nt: TGTGCCAGCAGCCCGTTTAGCGGGAGAGCTTTCTTT; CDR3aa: CASSPFSGRAFF
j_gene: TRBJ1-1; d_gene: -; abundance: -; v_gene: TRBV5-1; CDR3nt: TGCGCCAGCAGCTTGGGCTCAACCACTGAAGCTTTCTTT; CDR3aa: CASSLGSTTEAFF
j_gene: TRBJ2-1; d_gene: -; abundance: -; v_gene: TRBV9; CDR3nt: TGTGCCAGCAGCGTAGGCCTAGCGTTCCTCTACAATGAGCAGTTCTTC; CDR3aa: CASSVGLAFLYNEQFF
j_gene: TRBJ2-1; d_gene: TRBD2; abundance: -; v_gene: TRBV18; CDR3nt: TGTGCCAGCTCAGACCGACGGGGGGGCAACAATGAGCAGTTCTTC; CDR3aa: CASSDRRGGNNEQFF
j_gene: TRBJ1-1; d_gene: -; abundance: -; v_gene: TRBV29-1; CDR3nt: TGCAGCGTTTCATGGGGCACTGAAGCTTTCTTT; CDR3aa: CSVSWGTEAFF
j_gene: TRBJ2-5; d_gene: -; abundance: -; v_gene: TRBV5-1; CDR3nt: TGCGCCAGCAGCTTGGTTCTCGGCCAAGAGACCCAGTACTTC; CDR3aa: CASSLVLGQETQYF
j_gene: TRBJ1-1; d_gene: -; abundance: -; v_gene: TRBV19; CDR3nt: TGTGCCAGTAGTATAGAGATGAACACTGAAGCTTTCTTT; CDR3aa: CASSIEMNTEAFF
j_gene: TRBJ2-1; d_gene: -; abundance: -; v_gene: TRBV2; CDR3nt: TGTGCCAGCAAAGCAGGGAGCTCCTACAATGAGCAGTTCTTC; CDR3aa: CASKAGSSYNEQFF
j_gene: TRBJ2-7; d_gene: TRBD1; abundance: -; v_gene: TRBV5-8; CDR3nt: TGTGCCAGCAGCCGTACCTACTTCGGGACAGGGATAAACTACGAGCAGTACTTC; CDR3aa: CASSRTYFGTGINYEQYF
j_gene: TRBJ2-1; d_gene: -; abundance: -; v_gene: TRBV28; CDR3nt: TGTGCCAGCTTAAGAGGCGGCCCGACCTACAATGAGCAGTTCTTC; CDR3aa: CASLRGGPTYNEQFF
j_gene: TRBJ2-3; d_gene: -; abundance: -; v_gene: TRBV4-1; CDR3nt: TGCGCCAGCAGCCAACCCGCCGATACGCAGTATTTT; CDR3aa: CASSQPADTQYF
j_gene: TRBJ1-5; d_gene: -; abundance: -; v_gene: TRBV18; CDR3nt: TGTGCCAGCTCACCAGGGACAACCAATCAGCCCCAGCATTTT; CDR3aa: CASSPGTTNQPQHF
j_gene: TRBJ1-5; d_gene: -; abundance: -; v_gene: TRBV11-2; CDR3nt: TGTGCCAGCAGCTTAAGCACGGACAATAATCAGCCCCAGCATTTT; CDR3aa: CASSLSTDNNQPQHF
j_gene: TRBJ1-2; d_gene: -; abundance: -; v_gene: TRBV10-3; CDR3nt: TGTGCCATCAGTGAGGCCTCCGGGAGGTCCTATGGCTACACCTTC; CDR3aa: CAISEASGRSYGYTF
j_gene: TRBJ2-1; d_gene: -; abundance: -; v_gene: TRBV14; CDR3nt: TGTGCCAGCAGCCAAGATAGGCCCCCGGGTGAGCAGTTCTTC; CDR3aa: CASSQDRPPGEQFF
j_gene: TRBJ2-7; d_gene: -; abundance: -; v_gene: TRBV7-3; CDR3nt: TGTGCCAGCAGCTTAACGCTTTGGCGGTTCCTCTACGAGCAGTACTTC; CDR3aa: CASSLTLWRFLYEQYF
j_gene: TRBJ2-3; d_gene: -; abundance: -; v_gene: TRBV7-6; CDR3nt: TGTGCCAGCAGCTTAAAACCGGGAGGCACAGATACGCAGTATTTT; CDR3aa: CASSLKPGGTDTQYF
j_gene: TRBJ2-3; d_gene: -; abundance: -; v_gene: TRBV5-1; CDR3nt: TGCGCCAGCAGCTTGGGGCAGAGCACAGATACGCAGTATTTT; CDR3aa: CASSLGQSTDTQYF
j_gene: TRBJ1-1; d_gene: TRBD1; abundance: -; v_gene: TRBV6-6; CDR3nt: TGTGCCAGCAGCCTTGGACAGGGGGCGATTGGCACTGAAGCTTTCTTT; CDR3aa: CASSLGQGAIGTEAFF
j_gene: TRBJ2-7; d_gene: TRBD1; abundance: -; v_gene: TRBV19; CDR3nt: TGTGCCAGTAGTGTCAGGGGGAATAACCCCTCCAGCGAGCAGTACTTC; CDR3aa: CASSVRGNNPSSEQYF
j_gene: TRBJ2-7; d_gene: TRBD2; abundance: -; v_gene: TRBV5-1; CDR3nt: TGCGCCAGCAGCTTGAGACTAGCGGCCTCCTACGAGCAGTACTTC; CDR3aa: CASSLRLAASYEQYF
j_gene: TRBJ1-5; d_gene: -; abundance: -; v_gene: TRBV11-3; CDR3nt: TGTGCCAGCAGCCGTAAAACGAGGAGCAATCAGCCCCAGCATTTT; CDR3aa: CASSRKTRSNQPQHF
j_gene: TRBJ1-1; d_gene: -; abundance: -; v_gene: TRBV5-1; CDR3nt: TGCGCCAGCAGCTTGGGGACTGAAGCTTTCTTT; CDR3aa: CASSLGTEAFF
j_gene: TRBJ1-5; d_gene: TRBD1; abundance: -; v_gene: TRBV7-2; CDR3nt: TGTGCCAGCAGCCAGACAGGGCCGGGACAGCCCCAGCATTTT; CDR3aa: CASSQTGPGQPQHF
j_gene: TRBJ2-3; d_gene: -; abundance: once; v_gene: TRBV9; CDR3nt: TGTGCCAGCAGCCCCAGTTTACAGGTTCAAGATAGAACGCAGTATTTT; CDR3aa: CASSPSLQVQDRTQYF
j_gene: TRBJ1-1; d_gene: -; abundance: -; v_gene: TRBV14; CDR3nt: TGTGCCAGCAGCCAAACCCAGATGAACACTGAAGCTTTCTTT; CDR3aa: CASSQTQMNTEAFF
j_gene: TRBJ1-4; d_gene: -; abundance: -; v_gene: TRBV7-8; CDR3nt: TGTGCCAGCAGCAACTGGGGGAGGGTTAATGAAAAACTGTTTTTT; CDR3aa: CASSNWGRVNEKLFF